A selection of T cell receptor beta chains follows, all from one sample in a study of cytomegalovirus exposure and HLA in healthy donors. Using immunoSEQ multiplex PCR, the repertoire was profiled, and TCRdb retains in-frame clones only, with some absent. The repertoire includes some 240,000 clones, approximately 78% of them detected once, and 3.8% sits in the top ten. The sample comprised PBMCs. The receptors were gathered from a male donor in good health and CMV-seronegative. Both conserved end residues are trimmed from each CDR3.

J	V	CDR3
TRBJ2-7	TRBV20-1	SARSFYEQY
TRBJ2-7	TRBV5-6	ASSLLGLAGYEQY
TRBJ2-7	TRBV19	ASSIGGGSSYEQY
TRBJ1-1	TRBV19	ASSIRGQRNTEAF
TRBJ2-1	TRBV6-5	ASSFTSGRAGEQF
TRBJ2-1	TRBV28	ASSALAGLNEQF
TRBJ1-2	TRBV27	ASSSIRQGARYGYT
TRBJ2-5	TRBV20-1	SAIGETQY
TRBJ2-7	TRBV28	ASSLPQTGGGIYEQY
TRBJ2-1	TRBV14	ASSQVPTRLAGGLMDEQF
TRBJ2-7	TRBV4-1	ASSQDGTSRLLLY
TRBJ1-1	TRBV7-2	ASKEGARTEAF
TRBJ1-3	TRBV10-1	ASSANRGNTIY
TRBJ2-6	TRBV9	ASSVAISTGANVLT
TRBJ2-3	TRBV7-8	ASSSLLGSGRRDTQY
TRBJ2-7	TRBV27	ASSSGEAYEQY
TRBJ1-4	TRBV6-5	ASSSPRDRGEKLF
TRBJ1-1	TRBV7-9	ASRTSPGNPEAF
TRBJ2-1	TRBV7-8	ASSPLGRGSSYNEQF
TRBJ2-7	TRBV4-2	ASSQLGQGTYEQY
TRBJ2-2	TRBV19	ASSTDYMGHHTGELF
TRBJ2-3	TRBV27	ASSPRTSGSPDTQY
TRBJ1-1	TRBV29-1	SVVGTETSTEAF
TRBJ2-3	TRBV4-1	ASSQTTGDTQY
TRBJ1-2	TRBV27	ASHSLGVTSGYT
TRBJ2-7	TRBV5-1	ASSTTSGRAYEQY
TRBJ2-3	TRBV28	ASSSWQGTDTQY
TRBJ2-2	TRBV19	ASSSTANTGELF
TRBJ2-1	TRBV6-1	ASSEGPFREQF
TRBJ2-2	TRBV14	ASSQPQDTNTGELF
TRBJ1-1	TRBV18	ASSPPTGKGTEAF
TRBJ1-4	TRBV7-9	ASSLTGGEKLF
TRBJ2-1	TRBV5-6	ASMSSGRSDEQF
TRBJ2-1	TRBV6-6	ASTVGGNEQF
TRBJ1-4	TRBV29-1	SVDKIIGQPEKLF
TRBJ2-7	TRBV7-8	ASILGTGPYEQY
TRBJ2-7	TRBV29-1	SVASGGRYEQY